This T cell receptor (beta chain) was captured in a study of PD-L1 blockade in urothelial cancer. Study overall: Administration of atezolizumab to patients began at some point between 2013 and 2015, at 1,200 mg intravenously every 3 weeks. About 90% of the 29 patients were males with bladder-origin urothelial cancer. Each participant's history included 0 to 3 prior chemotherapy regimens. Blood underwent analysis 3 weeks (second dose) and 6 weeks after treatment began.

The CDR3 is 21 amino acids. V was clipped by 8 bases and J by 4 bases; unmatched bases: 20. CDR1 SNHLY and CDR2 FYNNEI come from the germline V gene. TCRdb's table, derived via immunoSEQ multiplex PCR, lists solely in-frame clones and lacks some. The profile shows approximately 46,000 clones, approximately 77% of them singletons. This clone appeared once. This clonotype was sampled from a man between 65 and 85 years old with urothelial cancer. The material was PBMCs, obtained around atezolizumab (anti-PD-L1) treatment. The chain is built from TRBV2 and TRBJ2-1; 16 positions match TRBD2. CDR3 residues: CASGGANGGTSGRASYNEQFF. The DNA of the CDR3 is TGTGCCAGCGGCGGGGCAAACGGCGGGACTAGCGGGAGGGCCTCTTACAATGAGCAGTTCTTC.